This passage covers 16 T cell receptor beta chains from one sample sequenced in a study of blood T cell repertoires in COVID-19. Here immunoSEQ multiplex PCR was the method, and the copy in TCRdb shows in-frame clones only, minus some. The data show 200,000 to 250,000 clones, with under 90% seen just once and 3.6% held by the top ten. Sequenced: peripheral blood. These receptors came from a woman older than 75 with acute or convalescent COVID-19.

The chain couples TRBV12-3 or TRBV12-4 to TRBJ1-1, with TRBD1 as a possible D gene (5 bases). The CDR3 runs 13 residues. V was trimmed by 7 bases and J by 3 bases, leaving 12 bases between them. CDR3 bases: TGTGCCAGCACCAGGGTAAGGGACACTGAAGCTTTCTTT. Its translation: CASTRVRDTEAFF.

This clone was observed once. V and J are TRBV6-5 and TRBJ1-1; unclear D gene. CDR3 length equals 11 residues. Trimming shortened V by 5 bases and J by 2 bases, and 3 bases separated the two germline ends. Germline V gives CDR1 MNHEY, CDR2 SVGAGI. CDR3 amino acids: CASSINTEAFF. CDR3 DNA: TGTGCCAGCAGTATAAACACTGAAGCTTTCTTT.

The chain combines TRBV6-6 with TRBJ1-5, with 11 bases lining up with TRBD1. The V segment lost 5 bases and the J segment 5 bases; nucleotides outside the gene matches: 5. CDR3 length: 15 residues. The germline gives CDR1 MNHNY, CDR2 SVGAGI (reference sequence). Here the CDR3 DNA reads TGTGCCAGCAGTCCAGGACAGGGGGCTTATCAGCCCCAGCATTTT. Protein sequence: CASSPGQGAYQPQHF.

The chain has TRBV6-1 and TRBJ2-1, with D possibly matching TRBD2 (6 bases). This CDR3 is built from 15 residues. Germline V gene lookup returns CDR1 MNHNS and CDR2 SASEGT. V was shortened by 2 bases and J by 3 bases, with 11 bases between the two germline ends. CDR3 loop: CASSEWGLSYNEQFF. The CDR3 nucleotides are TGTGCCAGCAGTGAATGGGGACTCAGCTACAATGAGCAGTTCTTC.

The chain couples TRBV11-2 to TRBJ2-7, with TRBD2 as a possible D gene (5 bases). The CDR3 has 14 residues. V gave up 7 bases and J gave up 5 bases, with 18 bases separating them. Germline CDR1 is SGHAT and CDR2 is FQNNGV. Written as DNA, the CDR3 is TGTGCCAGCAATAGTCCGGGAAAAGGCGACGAGCAGTACTTC. Translation gives CASNSPGKGDEQYF.

This clone was detected only once. The rearrangement joins TRBV18 to TRBJ1-2; 9 nucleotides align to TRBD1. The trim removed 5 bases at V and 3 bases at J, leaving 1 base unmatched. This CDR3 is built from 13 residues. Germline V gives CDR1 KGHSH, CDR2 LQKENI. The CDR3 coding sequence is TGTGCCAGCTCAGGGGACAGGGACTATGGCTACACCTTC. Its protein product is CASSGDRDYGYTF. The entire variable domain, with the rest obtained from reference TRBV18 and TRBJ1-2, is as follows: NAGVMQNPRHLVRRRGQEARLRCSPMKGHSHVYWYRQLPEEGLKFMVYLQKENIIDESGMPKERFSAEFPKEGPSILRIQQVVRGDSAAYFCASSGDRDYGYTFGSGTRLTVV.

The rearrangement joins TRBV7-9 to TRBJ1-2; D possibly corresponds to TRBD1 (5 bases). CDR1 is SEHNR and CDR2 is FQNEAQ in the germline V gene (reference sequence). Between the trimmed V and J ends, which lost 5 bases and 4 bases, there was a span of 14 bases. This CDR3 is built from 14 residues. The CDR3 loop reads CASSQGEGPYGYTF. CDR3 bases: TGTGCCAGCAGCCAAGGGGAGGGCCCCTATGGCTACACCTTC.

The V call is TRBV5-8, the J call TRBJ1-1, with 8 bases that match TRBD1. V dropped 4 bases and J dropped 7; count of bases not matched to a gene: 15. Germline-derived CDR1 and CDR2 are SGHTS and YDEGEE. The CDR3 length is 16 residues. The CDR3 region has the DNA TGTGCCAGCAGCCGCAATTTTGGACAGGGAGAAAATGAAGCTTTCTTT. This gives the protein CASSRNFGQGENEAFF.

The rearrangement joins TRBV7-8 to TRBJ2-3, with D possibly matching TRBD2 (6 bases). The CDR3 loop spans 16 amino acids. The germline V and J ends were trimmed by 1 base and 4 bases, with 15 bases remaining between them. The V gene's germline CDR1 is SGHVS and CDR2 FQNEAQ. The CDR3 protein is CASSLVSGGEADTQYF. CDR3 nucleotides: TGTGCCAGCAGCTTAGTTTCCGGCGGGGAGGCAGATACGCAGTATTTT.

The chain joins TRBV25-1 to TRBJ2-5; possibly TRBD2 for D (6 bases). V dropped 7 bases and J dropped 3 bases, with 12 bases sitting between them. The V gene's germline CDR1 is MGHDK and CDR2 SYGVNS. This CDR3 contains 13 residues. The CDR3 here is CASTGLNEETQYF. For the CDR3, the DNA is TGTGCCAGCACGGGACTGAACGAAGAGACCCAGTACTTC.

CDR3 amino acids: CASSALVQGSYGYTF. CDR3 sequence (DNA): TGTGCCAGCAGTGCTCTAGTACAGGGGTCCTATGGCTACACCTTC. The chain recombines TRBV7-2 with TRBJ1-2; the match to TRBD1 covers 7 bases. CDR1 and CDR2 from the germline V gene are SGHTA and FQGNSA. J gave up 4 bases and V 6 bases, and 11 bases lay outside the gene matches. The CDR3 length is 15 residues.

The chain links TRBV19 to TRBJ1-2; D remains ambiguous. The CDR3 covers 13 residues. Germline CDR1 and CDR2: LNHDA and SQIVND (reference sequence). The V end lost 4 bases, the J end lost 3 bases, and 9 bases lay between the germline ends. CDR3 in amino acids: CASSSGAYYGYTF. CDR3 bases: TGTGCCAGTAGTAGCGGCGCCTACTATGGCTACACCTTC.

The chain links TRBV28 to TRBJ1-1, with D uncertain. From germline, CDR1 is MDHEN and CDR2 SYDVKM. The CDR3 sequence is 11 residues long. Trimming took 5 bases from V and 10 from J, leaving 11 bases between them. This CDR3 reads CASSNPPGAFF. The CDR3 DNA is TGTGCCAGCAGTAACCCCCCGGGAGCTTTCTTT.

V gene TRBV20-1 combines with J gene TRBJ2-3; TRBD2 matches at 9 bases. The CDR3 totals 15 residues. From germline, CDR1 is DFQATT and CDR2 SNEGSKA (reference sequence). With 3 bases clipped from V and 2 bases from J, the junction kept 6 bases outside the gene matches. CDR3 amino acids: CSASLAGGPTDTQYF. In DNA form, the CDR3 reads TGCAGTGCTAGTTTGGCGGGGGGGCCCACAGATACGCAGTATTTT.

The chain is built from TRBV29-1 and TRBJ1-1, with no clear D. This CDR3 contains 13 residues. V was cut by 4 bases and J by 1 base, with 10 bases left in between. Germline CDR1 SQVTM, CDR2 ANQGSEA. Here the CDR3 reads CSVVMRTNTEAFF. The CDR3 DNA sequence: TGCAGCGTTGTGATGCGTACGAACACTGAAGCTTTCTTT.

V usage is TRBV5-5 and J usage is TRBJ1-2, with a possible D match to TRBD1 (5 bases). The CDR3 runs 14 residues. The germline CDR1 and CDR2 sequences are SGHKS and YYEKEE (reference sequence). Trimming stripped 1 base from V and 5 bases from J, with 12 bases between. CDR3 in DNA: TGTGCCAGCAGCTTGCAGGGTACTGGGTATGGCTACACCTTC. Amino acids: CASSLQGTGYGYTF.